Sequencing of this T cell receptor (beta chain) was carried out in a study of early T cells in non-severe SARS-CoV-2 infection. In TCRdb, the 5' RACE reads were re-called with MiXCR into one record per CDR3 protein. This table has around 35,000 distinct CDR3 sequences, approximately 6.3% appearing once. The V and J ends lost 5 bases and 8 bases respectively, with 15 bases between them. Germline CDR1 SEHNR, CDR2 FQNEAQ (reference sequence). CDR3 length: 14 amino acids. This clonotype was recorded at least ten times. This sequence was found in an adult who was a healthcare worker with PCR-confirmed SARS-CoV-2 infection or an uninfected control (not recorded which). Sequenced material: whole blood. This chain joins TRBV7-9 and TRBJ1-4; unclear D gene. The CDR3: CASSGPGGWEKLFF. The CDR3 nucleotides are TGTGCCAGCAGCGGACCGGGCGGATGGGAAAAACTGTTTTTT.